Below, one TCR beta chain is given with its context. Only in-frame clones appear in the TCRdb table, and some are missing; sequencing was by immunoSEQ multiplex PCR. Here the sample spans approximately 100,000 clones, just under 95% being singletons. The sample is drawn from a study of siplizumab effects on memory and regulatory T cells. V lost 6 bases, J lost 3 bases, and 16 bases lay in between. Germline V gene sequence: CDR1 MRHNA, CDR2 SNTAGT. This CDR3 comprises 15 residues. The chain has TRBV6-4 and TRBJ2-3, with unresolved D. This receptor was taken from a human donor in good health. Material for sequencing was non-Treg CD4+ T cells sorted from blood. The CDR3 DNA follows: TGTGCCAGCAGAACGCAGCCCCTGAGGACAGATACGCAGTATTTT. Its protein product is CASRTQPLRTDTQYF.